The clone carrying this T cell receptor (beta chain) was recorded many times. The investigators amplified TCR beta CDR3 regions from RNA transcripts. The study used the HTBI primer set for a first-round RT-PCR of the TCR CDR3. One entry per CDR3 protein results from TCRdb running MiXCR on the multiplex PCR reads. The table has about 210,000 distinct CDR3 sequences, around 18% seen once. Graves' hyperthyroidism qualified as stable when ophthalmopathy did not progress within 18 months. Investigators excluded patients with uncontrolled infection, other autoimmune disease, pregnancy or lactation. The sample originates from a study of T cells in Graves' hyperthyroidism and ophthalmopathy. The sequencing sample was made of blood. This clonotype was sampled from a man between 40 and 49 years old with Graves' hyperthyroidism.

The CDR3 coding sequence is TGTGCCAGCGGCCGACTGGGCACCTATCAGCCCCAGCATTTT. Translating gives CASGRLGTYQPQHF. V gene TRBV2 combines with J gene TRBJ1-5; D unresolved. Germline V gene data show CDR1 as SNHLY and CDR2 as FYNNEI. The CDR3 is 14 amino acids. Trimming removed 8 bases at V and 5 bases at J, with 16 bases between. The complete variable domain, with remaining parts taken from reference TRBV2 and TRBJ1-5, reads EPEVTQTPSHQVTQMGQEVILRCVPISNHLYFYWYRQILGQKVEFLVSFYNNEISEKSEIFDDQFSVERPDGSNFTLKIRSTKLEDSAMYFCASGRLGTYQPQHFGDGTRLSIL.